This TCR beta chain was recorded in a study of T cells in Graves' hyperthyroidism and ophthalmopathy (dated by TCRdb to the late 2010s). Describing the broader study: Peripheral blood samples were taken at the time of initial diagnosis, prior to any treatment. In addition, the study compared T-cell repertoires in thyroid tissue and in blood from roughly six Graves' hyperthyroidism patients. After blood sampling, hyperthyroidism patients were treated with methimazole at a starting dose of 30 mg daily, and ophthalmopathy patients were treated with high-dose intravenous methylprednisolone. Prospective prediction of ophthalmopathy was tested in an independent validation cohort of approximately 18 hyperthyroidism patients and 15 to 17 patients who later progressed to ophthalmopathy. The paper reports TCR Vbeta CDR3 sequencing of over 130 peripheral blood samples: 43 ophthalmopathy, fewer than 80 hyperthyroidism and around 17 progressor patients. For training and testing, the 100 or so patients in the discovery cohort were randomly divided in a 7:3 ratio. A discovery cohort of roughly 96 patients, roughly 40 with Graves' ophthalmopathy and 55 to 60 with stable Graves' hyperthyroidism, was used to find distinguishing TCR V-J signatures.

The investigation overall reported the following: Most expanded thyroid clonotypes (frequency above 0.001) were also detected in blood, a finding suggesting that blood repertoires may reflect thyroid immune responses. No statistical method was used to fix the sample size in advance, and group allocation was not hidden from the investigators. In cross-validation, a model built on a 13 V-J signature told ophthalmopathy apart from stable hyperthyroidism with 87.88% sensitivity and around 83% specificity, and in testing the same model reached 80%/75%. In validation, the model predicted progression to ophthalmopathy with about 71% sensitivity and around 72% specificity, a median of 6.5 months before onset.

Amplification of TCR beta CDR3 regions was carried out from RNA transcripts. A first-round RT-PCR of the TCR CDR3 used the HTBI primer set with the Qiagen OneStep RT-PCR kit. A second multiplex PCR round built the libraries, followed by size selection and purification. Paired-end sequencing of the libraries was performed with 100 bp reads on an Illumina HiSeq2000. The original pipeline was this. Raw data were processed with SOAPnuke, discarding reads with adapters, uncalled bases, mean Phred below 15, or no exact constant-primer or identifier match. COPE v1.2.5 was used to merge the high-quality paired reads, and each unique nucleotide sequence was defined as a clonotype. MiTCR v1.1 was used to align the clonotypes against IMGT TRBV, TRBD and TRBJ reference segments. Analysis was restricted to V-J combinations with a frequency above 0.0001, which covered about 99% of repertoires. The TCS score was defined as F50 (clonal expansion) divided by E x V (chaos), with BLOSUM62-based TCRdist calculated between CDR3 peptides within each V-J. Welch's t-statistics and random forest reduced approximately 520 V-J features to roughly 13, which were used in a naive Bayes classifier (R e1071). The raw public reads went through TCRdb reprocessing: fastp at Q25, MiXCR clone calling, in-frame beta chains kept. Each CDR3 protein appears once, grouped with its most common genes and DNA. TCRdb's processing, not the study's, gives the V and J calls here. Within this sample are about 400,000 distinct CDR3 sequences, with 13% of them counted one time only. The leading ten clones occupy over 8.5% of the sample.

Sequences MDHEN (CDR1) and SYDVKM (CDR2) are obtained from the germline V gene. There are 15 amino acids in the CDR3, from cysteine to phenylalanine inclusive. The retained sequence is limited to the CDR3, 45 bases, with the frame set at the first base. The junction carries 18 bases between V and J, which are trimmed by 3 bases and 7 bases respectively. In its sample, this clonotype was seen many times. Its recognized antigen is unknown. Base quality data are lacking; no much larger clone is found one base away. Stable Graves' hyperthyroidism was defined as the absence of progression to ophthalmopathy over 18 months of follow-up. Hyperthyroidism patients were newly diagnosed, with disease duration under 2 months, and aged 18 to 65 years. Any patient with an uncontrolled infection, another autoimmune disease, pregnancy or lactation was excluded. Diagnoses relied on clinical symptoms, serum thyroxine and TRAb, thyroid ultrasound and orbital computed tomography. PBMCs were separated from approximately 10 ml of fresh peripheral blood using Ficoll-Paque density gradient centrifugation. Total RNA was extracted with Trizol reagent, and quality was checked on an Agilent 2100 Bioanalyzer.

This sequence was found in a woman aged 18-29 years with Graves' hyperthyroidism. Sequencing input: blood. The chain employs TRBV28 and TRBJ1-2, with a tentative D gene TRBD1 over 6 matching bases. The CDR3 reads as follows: CASSLGRGWESGYTF. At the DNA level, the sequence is TGTGCCAGCAGTTTGGGCAGGGGATGGGAAAGTGGCTACACCTTC.